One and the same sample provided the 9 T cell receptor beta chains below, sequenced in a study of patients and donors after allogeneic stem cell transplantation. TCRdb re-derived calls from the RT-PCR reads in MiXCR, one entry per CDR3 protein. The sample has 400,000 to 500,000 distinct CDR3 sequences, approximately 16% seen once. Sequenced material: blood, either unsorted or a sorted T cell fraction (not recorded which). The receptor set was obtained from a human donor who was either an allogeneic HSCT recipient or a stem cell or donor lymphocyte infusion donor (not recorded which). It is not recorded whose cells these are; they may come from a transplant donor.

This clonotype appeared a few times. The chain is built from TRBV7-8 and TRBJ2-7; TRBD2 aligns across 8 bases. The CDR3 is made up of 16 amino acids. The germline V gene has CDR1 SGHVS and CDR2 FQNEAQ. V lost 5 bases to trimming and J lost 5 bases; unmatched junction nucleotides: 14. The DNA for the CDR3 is TGTGCCAGCAGCCAATCTTTCGCGGGAGGAACCCACGAGCAGTACTTC. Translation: CASSQSFAGGTHEQYF.

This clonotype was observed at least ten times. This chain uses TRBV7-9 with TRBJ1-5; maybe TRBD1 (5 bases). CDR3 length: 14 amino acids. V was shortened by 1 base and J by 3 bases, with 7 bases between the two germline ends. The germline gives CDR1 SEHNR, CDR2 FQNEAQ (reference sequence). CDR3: CASSLGGNNQPQHF. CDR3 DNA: TGTGCCAGCAGCTTAGGGGGGAACAATCAGCCCCAGCATTTT. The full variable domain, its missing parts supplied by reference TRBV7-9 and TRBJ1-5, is DTGVSQNPRHKITKRGQNVTFRCDPISEHNRLYWYRQTLGQGPEFLTYFQNEAQLEKSRLLSDRFSAERPKGSFSTLEIQRTEQGDSAMYLCASSLGGNNQPQHFGDGTRLSIL.

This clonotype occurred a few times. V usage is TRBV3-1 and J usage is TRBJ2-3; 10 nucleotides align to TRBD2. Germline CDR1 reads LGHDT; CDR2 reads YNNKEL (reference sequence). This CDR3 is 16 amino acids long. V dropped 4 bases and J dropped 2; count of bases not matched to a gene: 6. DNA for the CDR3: TGTGCCAGCAGCCCGATCGGACTAGCGGCCACAGATACGCAGTATTTT. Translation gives CASSPIGLAATDTQYF.

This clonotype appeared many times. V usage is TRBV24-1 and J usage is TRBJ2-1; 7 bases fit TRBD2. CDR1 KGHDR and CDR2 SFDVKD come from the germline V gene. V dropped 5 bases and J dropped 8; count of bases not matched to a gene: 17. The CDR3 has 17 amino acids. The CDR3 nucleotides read TGTGCCACCAGTGCTGACCTAGGGGAGGGGCCCTTGGATGAGCAGTTCTTC. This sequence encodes CATSADLGEGPLDEQFF.

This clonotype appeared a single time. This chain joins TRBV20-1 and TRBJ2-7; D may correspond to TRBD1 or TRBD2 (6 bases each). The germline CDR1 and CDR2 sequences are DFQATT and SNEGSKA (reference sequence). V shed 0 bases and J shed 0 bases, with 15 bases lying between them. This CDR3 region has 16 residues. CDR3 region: CSARDYLRGASYEQYF. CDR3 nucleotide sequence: TGCAGTGCTAGAGACTACCTAAGGGGGGCCTCCTACGAGCAGTACTTC.

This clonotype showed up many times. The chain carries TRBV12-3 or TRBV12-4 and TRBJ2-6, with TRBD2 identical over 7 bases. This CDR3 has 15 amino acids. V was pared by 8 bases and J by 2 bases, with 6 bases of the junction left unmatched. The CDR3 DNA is TGTGCCAGCTCGGGGGGTCTTGCTGGGGCCAACGTCCTGACTTTC. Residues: CASSGGLAGANVLTF.

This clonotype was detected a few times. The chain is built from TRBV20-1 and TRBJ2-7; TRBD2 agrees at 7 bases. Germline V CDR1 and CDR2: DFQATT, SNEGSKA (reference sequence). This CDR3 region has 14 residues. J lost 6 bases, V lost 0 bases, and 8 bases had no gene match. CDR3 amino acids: CSARDPRASGEQYF. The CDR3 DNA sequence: TGCAGTGCTAGAGATCCGAGGGCTAGCGGCGAGCAGTACTTC.

In DNA form, the CDR3 reads TGTGCCAGCAGCAGCCCCCAACTAGCGGGGATCTCCTACGAGCAGTACTTC. Protein product: CASSSPQLAGISYEQYF. The chain carries TRBV11-1 and TRBJ2-7; TRBD2 agrees at 10 bases. CDR1 and CDR2 (germline): SGHAT, FQDESV (reference sequence). This CDR3 spans 17 amino acids. With V trimmed by 5 bases and J by 0 bases, 10 bases remained unmatched.

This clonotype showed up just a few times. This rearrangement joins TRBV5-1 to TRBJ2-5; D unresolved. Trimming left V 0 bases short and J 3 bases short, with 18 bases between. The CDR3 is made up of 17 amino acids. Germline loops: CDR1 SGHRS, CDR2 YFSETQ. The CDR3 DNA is TGCGCCAGCAGCTTGGGTGTTCAGATTGGCGGAAAAGAGACCCAGTACTTC. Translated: CASSLGVQIGGKETQYF.